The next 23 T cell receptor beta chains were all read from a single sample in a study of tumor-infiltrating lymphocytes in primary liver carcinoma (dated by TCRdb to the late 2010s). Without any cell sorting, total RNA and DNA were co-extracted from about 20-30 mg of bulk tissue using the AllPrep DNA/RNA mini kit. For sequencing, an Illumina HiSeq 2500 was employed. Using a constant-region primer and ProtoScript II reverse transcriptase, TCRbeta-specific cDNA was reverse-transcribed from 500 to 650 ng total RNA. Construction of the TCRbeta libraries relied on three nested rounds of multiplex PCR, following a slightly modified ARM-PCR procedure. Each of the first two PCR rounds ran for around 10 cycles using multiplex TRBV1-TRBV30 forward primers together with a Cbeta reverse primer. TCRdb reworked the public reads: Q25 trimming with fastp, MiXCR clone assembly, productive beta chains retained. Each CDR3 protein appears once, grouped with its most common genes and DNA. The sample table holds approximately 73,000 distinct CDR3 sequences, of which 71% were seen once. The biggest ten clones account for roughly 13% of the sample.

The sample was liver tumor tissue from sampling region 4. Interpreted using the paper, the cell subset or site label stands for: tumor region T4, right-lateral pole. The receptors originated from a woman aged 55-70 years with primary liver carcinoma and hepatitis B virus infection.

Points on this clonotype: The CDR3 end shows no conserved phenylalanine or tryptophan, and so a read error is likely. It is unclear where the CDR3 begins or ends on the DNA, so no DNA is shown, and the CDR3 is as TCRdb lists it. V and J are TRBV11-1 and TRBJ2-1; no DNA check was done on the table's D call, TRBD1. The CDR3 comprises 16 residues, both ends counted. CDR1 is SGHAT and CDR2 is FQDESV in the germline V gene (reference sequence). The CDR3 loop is CASSQSRVPPYNKQSL.

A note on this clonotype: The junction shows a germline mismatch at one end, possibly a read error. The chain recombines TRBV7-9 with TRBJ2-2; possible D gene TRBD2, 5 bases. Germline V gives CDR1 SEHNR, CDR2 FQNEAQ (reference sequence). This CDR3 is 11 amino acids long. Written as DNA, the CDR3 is TGTGCCAGTAGCTCCATCGGGGAGCTGTTCTTT. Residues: CASSSIGELFF. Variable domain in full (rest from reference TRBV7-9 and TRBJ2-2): DTGVSQNPRHKITKRGQNVTFRCDPISEHNRLYWYRQTLGQGPEFLTYFQNEAQLEKSRLLSDRFSAERPKGSFSTLEIQRTEQGDSAMYLCASSSIGELFFGEGSRLTVL.

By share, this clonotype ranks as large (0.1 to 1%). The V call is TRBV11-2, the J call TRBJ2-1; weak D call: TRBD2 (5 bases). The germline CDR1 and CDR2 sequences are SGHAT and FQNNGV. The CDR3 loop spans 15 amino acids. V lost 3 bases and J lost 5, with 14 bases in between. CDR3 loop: CASSLPGLWDNEQFF. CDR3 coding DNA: TGTGCCAGCAGCTTGCCGGGATTATGGGACAATGAGCAGTTCTTC.

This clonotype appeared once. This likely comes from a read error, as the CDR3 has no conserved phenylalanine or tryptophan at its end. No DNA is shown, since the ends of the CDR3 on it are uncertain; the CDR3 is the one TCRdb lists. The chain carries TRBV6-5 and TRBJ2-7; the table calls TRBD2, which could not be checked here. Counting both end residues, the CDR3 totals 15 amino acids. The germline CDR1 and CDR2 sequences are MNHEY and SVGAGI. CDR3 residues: CASSAAAAGYYEQYL.

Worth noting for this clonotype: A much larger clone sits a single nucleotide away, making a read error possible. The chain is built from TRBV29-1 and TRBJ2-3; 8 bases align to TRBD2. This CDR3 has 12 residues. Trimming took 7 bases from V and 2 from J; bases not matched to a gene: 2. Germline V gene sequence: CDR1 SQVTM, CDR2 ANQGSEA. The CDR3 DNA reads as TGCAGCGCCGGGGGGGACACAGATACGCAGTATTTT. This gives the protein CSAGGDTDTQYF.

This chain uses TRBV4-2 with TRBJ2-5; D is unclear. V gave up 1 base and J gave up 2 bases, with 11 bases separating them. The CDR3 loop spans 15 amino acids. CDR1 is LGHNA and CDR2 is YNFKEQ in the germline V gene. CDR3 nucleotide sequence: TGTGCCAGCAGCCAAGCACGAATATCTCAAGAGACCCAGTACTTC. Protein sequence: CASSQARISQETQYF.

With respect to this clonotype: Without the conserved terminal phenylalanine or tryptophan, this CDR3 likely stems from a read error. In DNA form, the CDR3 reads TGTGCCAGCAGCACAAGAGAGAACACCGGGGGGCTGTTTCTT. Translated, it gives CASSTRENTGGLFL. The V call is TRBV11-2, the J call TRBJ2-2; a possible D gene is TRBD2 (6 bases). The CDR3 covers 14 residues. Germline CDR1 and CDR2: SGHAT and FQNNGV.

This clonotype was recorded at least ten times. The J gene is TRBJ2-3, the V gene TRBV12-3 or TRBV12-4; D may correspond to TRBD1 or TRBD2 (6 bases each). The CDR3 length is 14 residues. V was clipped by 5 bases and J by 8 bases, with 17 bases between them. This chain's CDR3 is CASSRGANSRTQYF. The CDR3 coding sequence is TGTGCCAGCAGTAGGGGGGCTAACAGTCGTACGCAGTATTTT.

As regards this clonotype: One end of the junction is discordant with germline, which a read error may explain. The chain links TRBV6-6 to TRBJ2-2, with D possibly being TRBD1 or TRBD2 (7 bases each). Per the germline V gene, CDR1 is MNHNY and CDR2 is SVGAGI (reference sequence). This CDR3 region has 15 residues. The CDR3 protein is CASSREGAYTGELFF. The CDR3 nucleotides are TGTGCCAGCAGCAGGGAGGGGGCGTACACCGGAGAGCTGTTTTTT.

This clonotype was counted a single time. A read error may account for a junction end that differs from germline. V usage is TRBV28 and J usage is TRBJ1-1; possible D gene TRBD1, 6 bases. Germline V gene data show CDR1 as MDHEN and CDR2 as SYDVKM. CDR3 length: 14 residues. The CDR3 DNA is TGTACCAGCAGTTTTGAGTCGGGGGCCCCTAGAGCTTTCTTT. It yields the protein CTSSFESGAPRAFF.

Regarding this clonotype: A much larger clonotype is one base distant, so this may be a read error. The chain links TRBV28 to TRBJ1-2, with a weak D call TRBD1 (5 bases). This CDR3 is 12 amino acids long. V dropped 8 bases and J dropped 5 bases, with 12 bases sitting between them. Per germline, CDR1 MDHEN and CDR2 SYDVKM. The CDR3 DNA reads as TGTGCCAGCGGTCGACAGATATATGGCTACACCTTC. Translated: CASGRQIYGYTF.

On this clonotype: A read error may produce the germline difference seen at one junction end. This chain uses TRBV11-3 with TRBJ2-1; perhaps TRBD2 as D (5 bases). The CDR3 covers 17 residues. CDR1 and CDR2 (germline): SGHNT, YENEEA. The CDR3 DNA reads TGTGCCGGCAGCTTAGGGTTCGGCGGACTTTCCTACAGTGAGCAGTTCTTC. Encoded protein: CAGSLGFGGLSYSEQFF. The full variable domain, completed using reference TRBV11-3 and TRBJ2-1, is EAGVVQSPRYKIIEKKQPVAFWCNPISGHNTLYWYLQNLGQGPELLIRYENEEAVDDSQLPKDRFSAERLKGVDSTLKIQPAELGDSAVYLCAGSLGFGGLSYSEQFFGPGTRLTVL.

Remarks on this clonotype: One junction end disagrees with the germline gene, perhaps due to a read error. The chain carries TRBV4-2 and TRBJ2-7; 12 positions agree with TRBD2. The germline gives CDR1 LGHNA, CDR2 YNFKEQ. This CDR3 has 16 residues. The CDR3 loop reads CDSSQTPSGRAAEQYF. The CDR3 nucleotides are TGTGACAGCAGCCAGACCCCTAGCGGGAGGGCTGCAGAGCAGTACTTC.

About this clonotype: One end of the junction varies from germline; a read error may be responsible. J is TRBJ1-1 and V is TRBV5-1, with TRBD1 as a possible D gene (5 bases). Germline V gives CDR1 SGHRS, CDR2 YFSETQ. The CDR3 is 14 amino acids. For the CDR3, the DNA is TGCGCCAGCAGCTTGGTCTCAGGGCACACTGAAGCCTTCTTT. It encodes CASSLVSGHTEAFF.

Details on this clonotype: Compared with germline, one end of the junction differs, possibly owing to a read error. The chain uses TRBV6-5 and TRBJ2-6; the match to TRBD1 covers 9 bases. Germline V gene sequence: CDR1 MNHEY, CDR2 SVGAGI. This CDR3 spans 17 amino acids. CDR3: CASSLTGTGMGADVLTF. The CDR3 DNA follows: TGTGCCAGCAGTTTAACCGGGACAGGGATGGGGGCCGACGTCCTAACTTTC.

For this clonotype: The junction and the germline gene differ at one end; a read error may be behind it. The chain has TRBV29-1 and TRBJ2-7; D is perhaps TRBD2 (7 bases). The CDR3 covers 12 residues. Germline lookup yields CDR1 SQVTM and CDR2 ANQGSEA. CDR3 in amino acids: CSVKGGVHEQYF. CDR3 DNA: TGTAGCGTTAAAGGGGGGGTCCACGAGCAGTACTTC.

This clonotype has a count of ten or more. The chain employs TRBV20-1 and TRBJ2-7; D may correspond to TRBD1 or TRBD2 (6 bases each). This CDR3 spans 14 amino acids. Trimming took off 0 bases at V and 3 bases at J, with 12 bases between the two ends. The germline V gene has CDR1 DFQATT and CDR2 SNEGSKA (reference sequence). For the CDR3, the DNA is TGCAGTGCTAGAGATGGGGGGCGGGACTACGAGCAGTACTTC. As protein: CSARDGGRDYEQYF.

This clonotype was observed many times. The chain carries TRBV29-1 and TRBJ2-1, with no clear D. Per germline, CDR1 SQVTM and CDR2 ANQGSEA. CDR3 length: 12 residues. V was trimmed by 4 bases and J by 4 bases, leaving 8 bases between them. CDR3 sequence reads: CSVVPQYNEQFF. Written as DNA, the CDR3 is TGCAGCGTTGTACCCCAGTACAATGAGCAGTTCTTC.

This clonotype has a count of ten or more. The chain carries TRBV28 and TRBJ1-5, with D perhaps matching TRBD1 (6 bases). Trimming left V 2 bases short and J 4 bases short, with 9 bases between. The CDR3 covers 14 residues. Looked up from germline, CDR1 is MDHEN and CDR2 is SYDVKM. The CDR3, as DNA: TGTGCCAGCAGTTTAGTAGGGGGTAATCAGCCCCAGCATTTT. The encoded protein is CASSLVGGNQPQHF.

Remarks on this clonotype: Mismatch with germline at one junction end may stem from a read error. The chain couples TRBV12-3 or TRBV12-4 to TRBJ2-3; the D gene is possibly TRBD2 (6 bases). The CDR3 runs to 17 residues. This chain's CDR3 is CANSLGGRARRRDTQYF. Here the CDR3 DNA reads TGTGCCAACAGTTTGGGGGGTCGAGCCCGAAGGAGAGATACGCAGTATTTT.

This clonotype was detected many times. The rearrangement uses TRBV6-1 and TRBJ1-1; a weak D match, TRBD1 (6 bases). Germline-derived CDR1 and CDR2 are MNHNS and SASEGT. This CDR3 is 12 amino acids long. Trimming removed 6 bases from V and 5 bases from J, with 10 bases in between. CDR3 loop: CASSRRGTEAFF. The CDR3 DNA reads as TGTGCCAGCAGCAGAAGGGGGACTGAAGCTTTCTTT.

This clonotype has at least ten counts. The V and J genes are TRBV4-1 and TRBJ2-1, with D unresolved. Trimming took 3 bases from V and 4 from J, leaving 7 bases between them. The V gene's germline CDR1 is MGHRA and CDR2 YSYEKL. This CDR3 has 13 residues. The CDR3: CASSHNKYNEQFF. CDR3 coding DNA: TGCGCCAGCAGCCATAACAAGTACAATGAGCAGTTCTTC.

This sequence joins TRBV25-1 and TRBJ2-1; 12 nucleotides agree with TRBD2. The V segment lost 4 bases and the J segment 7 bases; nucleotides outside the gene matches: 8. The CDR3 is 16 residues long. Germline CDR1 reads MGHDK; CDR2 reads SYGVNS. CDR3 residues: CASSGGLAGRWNEQFF. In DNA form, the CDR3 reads TGTGCCAGCAGTGGCGGACTAGCGGGAAGGTGGAATGAGCAGTTCTTC.